What follows is one TCR beta chain and its context. The antigen it binds to is not known. No base-level quality is on record; no much larger clone is a single base apart. The CDR3, cysteine through phenylalanine, is 16 amino acids long. The sequence is cut down to CDR3 DNA, 48 bases in frame from base 1. CDR1 SGHRS and CDR2 YFSETQ were looked up in the germline V gene. At the junction V is shortened by 4 bases and J by 9 bases; bases outside the gene matches: 12. Libraries were constructed by PCR. Reads for this sample came from an Illumina HiSeq 2500. Molecular barcoding was employed in the preparation of TCR libraries, with unique molecular identifiers being used to normalize TCRbeta repertoire quantification. The raw public reads went through TCRdb reprocessing: fastp at Q25, MiXCR clone calling, in-frame beta chains kept. Each entry merges the rows of one CDR3 protein and shows their most common DNA and genes. The sample records roughly 500,000 distinct CDR3 sequences, around 17% of which are singletons. The top ten constitute 3.3% of the sample.

The data are from a study of T-cell reconstitution after alpha-beta-depleted transplantation in children (dated by TCRdb to about 2016). At the level of the whole study: The study quantitatively tracked T-cell immune reconstitution after TCRalphabeta/CD19-depleted allogeneic hematopoietic cell transplantation in children using TCR repertoire profiling.

The starting material was PBMCs from the stem cell graft donor, obtained from the stem cell graft. The chain is assembled from TRBV5-1 and TRBJ2-2; 10 bases in the junction line up with TRBD1. This TCR was sampled from a human donor who donated a stem cell graft to a child with acute lymphoblastic leukemia. The CDR3 amino acid sequence is: CASSTDRGPILWELFF. The DNA sequence is as follows: TGCGCCAGCAGCACCGACAGGGGGCCTATTTTGTGGGAGCTGTTTTTT.